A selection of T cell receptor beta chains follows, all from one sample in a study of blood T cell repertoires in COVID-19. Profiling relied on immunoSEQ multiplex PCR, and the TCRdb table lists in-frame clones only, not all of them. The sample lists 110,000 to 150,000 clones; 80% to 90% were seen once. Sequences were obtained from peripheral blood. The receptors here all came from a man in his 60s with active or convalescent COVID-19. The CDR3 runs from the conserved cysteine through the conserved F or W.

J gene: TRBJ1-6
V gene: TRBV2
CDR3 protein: CASSETGPSFSPLHF

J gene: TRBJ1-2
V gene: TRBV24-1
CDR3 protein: CATSDLLASDYGYTF

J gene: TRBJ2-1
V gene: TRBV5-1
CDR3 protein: CASRSVAGEINEQFF

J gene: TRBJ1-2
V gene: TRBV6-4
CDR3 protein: CASSGGQDYGYTF

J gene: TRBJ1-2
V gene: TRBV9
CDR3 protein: CASSVAPQGVSGYTF

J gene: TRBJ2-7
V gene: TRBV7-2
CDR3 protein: CASSLVGTGLYEQYF

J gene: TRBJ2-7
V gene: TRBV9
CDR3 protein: CASSVEASGTTLSYEQYF

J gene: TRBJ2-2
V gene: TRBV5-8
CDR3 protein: CASSFSGGPGELFF

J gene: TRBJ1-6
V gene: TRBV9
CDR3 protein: CASSVGLVELNSPLHF

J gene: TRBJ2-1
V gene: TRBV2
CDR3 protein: CASRGGSGRAYNEQFF

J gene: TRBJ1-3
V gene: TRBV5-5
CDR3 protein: CASRFQTGAGNTIYF

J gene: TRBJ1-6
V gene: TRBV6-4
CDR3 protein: CASSESGVGSPLHF

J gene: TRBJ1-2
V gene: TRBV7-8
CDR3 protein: CASSPDRVKNYGYTF

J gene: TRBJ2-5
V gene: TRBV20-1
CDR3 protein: CSAGESGVYQETQYF

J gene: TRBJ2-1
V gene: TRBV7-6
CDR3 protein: CASSLASSGSGLNEQFF

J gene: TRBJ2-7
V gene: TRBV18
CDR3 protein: CASSPPSVSYEQYF

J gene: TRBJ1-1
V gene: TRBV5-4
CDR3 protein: CASSFPTGGSNTEAFF

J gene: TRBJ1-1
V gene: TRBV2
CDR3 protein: CASRGAGPFEAFF

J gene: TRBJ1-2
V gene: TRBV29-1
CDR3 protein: CSVVVAGEGYGYTF

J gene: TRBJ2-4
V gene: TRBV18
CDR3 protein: CASSPLSVGGALAKNIQYF

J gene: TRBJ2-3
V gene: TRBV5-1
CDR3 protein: CASSVTGRLDTQYF

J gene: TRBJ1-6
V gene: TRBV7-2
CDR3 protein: CASSLQSGMENSPLHF

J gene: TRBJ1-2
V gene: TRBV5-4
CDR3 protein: CASSLEQGDGYTF

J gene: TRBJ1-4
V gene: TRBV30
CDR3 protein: CAWSDRTGDGEKLFF

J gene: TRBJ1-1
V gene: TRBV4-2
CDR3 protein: CASSLDRFGRVAFF

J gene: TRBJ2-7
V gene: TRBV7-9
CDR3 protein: CASSFLATEQYF

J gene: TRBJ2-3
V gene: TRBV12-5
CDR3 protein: CASGLPPAGHTDTQYF

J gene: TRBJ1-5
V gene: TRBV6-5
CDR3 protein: CASSQGAVQPQHF

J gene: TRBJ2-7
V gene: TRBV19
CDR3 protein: CASSIAGIDYEQYF

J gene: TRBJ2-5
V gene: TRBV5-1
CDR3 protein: CASSLNAPRGGAQETQYF

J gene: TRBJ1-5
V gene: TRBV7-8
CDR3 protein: CASVAGPASYQPQHF

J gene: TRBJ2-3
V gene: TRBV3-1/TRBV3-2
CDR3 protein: CASSHRGGGSTDTQYF

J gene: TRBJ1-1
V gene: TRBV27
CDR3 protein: CASSLGWRMNTEAFF

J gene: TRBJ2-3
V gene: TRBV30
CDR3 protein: CAWSVGGTDTQYF

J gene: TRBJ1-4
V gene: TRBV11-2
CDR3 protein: CASSLDPPRGEKLFF

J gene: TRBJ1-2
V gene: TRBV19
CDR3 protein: CASGADREYGYTF

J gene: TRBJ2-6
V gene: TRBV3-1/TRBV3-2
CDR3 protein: CASSQRTGGFGANVLTF

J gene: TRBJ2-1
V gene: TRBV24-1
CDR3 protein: CATSEPRTGHNEQFF

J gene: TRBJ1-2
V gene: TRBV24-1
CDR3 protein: CATSPGNYGYTF

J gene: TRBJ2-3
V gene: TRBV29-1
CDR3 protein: CSDRTGGTDTQYF

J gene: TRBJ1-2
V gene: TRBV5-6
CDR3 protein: CASSPPGTALYGYTF

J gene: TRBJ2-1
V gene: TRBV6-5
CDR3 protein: CASIGQGYNEQFF

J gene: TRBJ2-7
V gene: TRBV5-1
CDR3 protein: CASSLGHLGYEQYF

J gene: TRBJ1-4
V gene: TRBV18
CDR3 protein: CASSPRPRGEEKLFF

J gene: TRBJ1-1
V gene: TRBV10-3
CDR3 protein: CAISRQGGTEAFF